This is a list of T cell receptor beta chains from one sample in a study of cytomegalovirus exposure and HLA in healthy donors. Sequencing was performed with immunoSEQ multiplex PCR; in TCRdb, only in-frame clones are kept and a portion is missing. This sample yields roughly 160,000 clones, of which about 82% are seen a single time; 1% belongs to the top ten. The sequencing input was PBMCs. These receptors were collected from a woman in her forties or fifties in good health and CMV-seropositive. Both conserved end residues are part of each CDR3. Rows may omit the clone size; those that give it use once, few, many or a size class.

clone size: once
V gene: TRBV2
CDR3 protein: CASLGNSPKTGTALTDTQYF

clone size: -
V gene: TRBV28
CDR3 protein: CASQADTQYF

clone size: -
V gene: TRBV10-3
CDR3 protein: CAISESGINQPQHF

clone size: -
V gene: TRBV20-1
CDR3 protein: CSARANYEQFF

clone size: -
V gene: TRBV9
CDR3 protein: CASSVTGTRRYEQFF

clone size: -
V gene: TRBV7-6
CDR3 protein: CASSLLQGANTGELFF

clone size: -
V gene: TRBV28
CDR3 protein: CASSFGDRGYYTEAFF

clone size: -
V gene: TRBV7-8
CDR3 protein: CASSPTGSETQYF

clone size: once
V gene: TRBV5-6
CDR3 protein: CVSSFLAAGEETQYF

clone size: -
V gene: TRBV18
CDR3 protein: CASSPGRETQYF

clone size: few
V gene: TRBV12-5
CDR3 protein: CASGFGQEYNSPLHF

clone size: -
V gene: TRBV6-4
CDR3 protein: CASSAIAGGYNEQFF

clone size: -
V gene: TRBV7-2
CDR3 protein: CASSATYRGPYEQYF

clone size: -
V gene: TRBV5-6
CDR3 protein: CASSLASSHNEQFF

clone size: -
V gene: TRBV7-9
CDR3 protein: CASSFGQPAYEQYF

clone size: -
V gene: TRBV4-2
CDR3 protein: CASSQEELAGGTAYEQYF

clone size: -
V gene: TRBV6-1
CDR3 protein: CASTGTGDNYGYTF

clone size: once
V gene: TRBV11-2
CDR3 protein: CASSWTGGRGHTEAFF

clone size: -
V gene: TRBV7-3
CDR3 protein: CASSLVPAGHSPLHF

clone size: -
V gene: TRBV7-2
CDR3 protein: CASSLRLAGTRGDIQYF

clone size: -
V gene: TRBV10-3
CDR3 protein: CAISGGTSEAFF

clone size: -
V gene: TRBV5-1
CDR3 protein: CASKTSGPANEQYF

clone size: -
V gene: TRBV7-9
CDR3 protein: CASSLGSPRVYEQYF

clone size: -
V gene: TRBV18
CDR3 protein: CASSGPTSSYNEQFF

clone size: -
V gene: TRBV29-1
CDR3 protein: CSVHGLFKAEAFF

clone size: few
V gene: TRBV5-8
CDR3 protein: CASSPRGNTIYF

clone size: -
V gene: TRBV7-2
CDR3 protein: CASSREGQGFNQPQHF

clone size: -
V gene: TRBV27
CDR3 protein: CASRVDRGRYTF

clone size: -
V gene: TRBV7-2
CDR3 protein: CASSLGTPGQLNYGYTF

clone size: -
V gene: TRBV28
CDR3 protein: CASKRRAGELFF

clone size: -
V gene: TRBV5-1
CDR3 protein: CASSFQGSYQETQYF

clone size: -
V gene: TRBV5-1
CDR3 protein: CASSLAAYRGSGNTIYF

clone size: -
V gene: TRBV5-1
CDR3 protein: CASSNGLAGDEQYF

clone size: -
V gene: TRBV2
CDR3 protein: CASSENRGGSTGELFF

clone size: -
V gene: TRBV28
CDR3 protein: CASSPGQTNGELFF

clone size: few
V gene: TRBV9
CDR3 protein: CASTRTGGNTEAFF

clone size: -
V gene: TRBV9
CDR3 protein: CASTESGTPYNEQFF

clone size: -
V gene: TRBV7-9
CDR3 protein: CASSLGSTSGAKSYEQYF

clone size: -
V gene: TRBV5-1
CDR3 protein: CASSAGTKETQYF

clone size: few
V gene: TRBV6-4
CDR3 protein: CASRPGVGASPLHF

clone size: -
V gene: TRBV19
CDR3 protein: CASSIAITGPYGPQHF

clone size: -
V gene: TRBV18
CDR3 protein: CASSPRGGNQPQHF

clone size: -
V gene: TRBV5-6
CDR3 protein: CASRLDNEQFF

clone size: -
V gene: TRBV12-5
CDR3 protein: CASGRDPGLEHNEQFF

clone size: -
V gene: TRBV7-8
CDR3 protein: CASSLSDRGAANYGYTF

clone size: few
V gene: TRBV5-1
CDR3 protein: CASSIQDRGQTGELFF

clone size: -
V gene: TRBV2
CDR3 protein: CASNGENNQPQHF

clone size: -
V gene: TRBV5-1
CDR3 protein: CASRLGTSATDTQYF

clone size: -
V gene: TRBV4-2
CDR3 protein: CASSARVDSYNSPLHF

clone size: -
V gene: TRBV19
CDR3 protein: CASSIPHRRGSTDTQYF

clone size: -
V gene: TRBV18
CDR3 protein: CASSPPRGSYATEAFF

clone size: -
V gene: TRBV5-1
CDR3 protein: CASSLGTSGGREQFF

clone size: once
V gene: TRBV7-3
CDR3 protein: CASSLNSGQETQYF